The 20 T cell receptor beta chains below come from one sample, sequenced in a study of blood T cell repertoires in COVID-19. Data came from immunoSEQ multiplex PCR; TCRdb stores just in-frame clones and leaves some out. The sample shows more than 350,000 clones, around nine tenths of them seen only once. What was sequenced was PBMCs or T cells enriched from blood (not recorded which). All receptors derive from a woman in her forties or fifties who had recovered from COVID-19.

The CDR3 coding sequence is TGTGCCAGCTCACCCGGACAGGGTTCTTCACCCCTCCACTTT. Its protein is CASSPGQGSSPLHF. The chain uses TRBV18 and TRBJ1-6; 8 bases agree with TRBD1. This CDR3 has 14 amino acids. V was clipped by 3 bases and J by 9 bases; unmatched bases: 4. The germline V gene encodes CDR1 KGHSH and CDR2 LQKENI.

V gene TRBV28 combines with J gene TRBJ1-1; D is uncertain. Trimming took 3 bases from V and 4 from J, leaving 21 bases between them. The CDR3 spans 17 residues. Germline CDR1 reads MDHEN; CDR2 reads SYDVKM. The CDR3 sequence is CASSFPQRMGSGTEAFF. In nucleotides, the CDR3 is TGTGCCAGCAGTTTCCCGCAGCGGATGGGGTCGGGCACTGAAGCTTTCTTT.

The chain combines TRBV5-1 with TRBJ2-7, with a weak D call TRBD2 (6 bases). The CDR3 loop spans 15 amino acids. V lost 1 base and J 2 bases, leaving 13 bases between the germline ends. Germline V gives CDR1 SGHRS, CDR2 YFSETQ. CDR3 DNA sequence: TGCGCCAGCAGCTTGTCGGTTTCGGGGGCCTACGAGCAGTACTTC. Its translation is CASSLSVSGAYEQYF.

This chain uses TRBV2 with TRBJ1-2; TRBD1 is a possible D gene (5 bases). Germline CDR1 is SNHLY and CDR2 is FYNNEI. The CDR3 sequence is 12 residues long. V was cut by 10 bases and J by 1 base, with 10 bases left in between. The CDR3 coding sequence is TGTGCCACGACAGTTAGTAACTATGGCTACACCTTC. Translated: CATTVSNYGYTF.

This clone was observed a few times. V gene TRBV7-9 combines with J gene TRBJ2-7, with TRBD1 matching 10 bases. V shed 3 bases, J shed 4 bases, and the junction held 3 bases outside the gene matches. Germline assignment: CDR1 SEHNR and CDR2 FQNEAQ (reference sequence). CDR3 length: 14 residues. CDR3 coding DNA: TGTGCCAGCAGCTTTGGGACAGGGGATTACGAGCAGTACTTC. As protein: CASSFGTGDYEQYF.

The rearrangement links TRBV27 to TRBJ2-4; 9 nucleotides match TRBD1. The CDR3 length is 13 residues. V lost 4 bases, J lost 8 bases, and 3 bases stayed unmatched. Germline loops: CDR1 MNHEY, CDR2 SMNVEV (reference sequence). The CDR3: CASSYRQGDIQYF. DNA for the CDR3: TGTGCCAGCAGTTATAGACAGGGGGACATTCAGTACTTC.

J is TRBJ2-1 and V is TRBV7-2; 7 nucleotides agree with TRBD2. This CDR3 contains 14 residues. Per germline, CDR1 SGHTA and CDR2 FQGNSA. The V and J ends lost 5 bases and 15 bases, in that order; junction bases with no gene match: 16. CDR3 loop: CASSPAGSGRQWFF. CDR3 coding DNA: TGTGCCAGCAGCCCGGCGGGTAGCGGGCGCCAATGGTTCTTC.

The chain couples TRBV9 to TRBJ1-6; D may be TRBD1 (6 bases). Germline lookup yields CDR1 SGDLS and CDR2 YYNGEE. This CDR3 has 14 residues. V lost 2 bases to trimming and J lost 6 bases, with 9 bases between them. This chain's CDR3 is CASSVRDINSPLHF. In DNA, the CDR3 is TGTGCCAGCAGCGTTCGGGACATTAATTCACCCCTCCACTTT.

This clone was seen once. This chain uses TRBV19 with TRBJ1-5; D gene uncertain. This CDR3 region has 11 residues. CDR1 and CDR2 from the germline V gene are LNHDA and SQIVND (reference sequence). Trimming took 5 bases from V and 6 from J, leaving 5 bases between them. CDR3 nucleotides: TGTGCCAGTAGTTCAGGTCAGCCCCAGCATTTT. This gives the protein CASSSGQPQHF.

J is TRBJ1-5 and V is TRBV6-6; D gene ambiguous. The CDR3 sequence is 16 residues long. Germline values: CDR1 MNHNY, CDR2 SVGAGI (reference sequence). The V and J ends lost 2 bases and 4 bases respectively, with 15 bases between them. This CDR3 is CASSYRSTRSNQPQHF. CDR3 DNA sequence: TGTGCCAGCAGTTACCGGTCCACTCGGTCGAATCAGCCCCAGCATTTT.

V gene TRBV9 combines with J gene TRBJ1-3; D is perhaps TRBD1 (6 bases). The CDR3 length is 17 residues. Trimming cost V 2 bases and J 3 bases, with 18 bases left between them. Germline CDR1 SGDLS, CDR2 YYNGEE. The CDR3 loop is CASSVGRGNLNGNTIYF. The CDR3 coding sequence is TGTGCCAGCAGCGTCGGCAGGGGAAATCTGAATGGAAACACCATATATTTT.

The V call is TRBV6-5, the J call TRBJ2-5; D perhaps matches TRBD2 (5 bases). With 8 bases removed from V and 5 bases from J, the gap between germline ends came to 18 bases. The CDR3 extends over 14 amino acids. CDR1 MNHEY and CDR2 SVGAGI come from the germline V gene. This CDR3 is CASGWKGSGETQYF. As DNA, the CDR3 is TGTGCCAGCGGTTGGAAGGGTTCGGGGGAGACCCAGTACTTC.

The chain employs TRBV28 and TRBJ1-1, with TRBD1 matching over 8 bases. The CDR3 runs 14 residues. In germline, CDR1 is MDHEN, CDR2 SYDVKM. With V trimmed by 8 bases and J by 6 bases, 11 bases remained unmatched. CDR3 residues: CASVRTGRLAEAFF. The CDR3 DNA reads TGTGCCAGCGTTAGGACAGGGAGGCTCGCTGAAGCTTTCTTT.

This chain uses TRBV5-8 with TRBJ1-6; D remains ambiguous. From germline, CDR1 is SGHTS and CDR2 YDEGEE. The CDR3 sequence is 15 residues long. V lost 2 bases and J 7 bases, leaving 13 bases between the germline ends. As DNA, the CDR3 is TGTGCCAGCAGCTTCGGGAGTCCTAAGAATTCACCCCTCCACTTT. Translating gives CASSFGSPKNSPLHF.

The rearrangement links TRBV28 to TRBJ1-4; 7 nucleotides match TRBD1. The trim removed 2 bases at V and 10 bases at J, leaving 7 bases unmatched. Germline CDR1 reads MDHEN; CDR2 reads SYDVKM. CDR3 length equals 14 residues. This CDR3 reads CASSLRQGLRKLFF. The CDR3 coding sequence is TGTGCCAGCAGTTTACGACAGGGTCTAAGAAAACTGTTTTTT. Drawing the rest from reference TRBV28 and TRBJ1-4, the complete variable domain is DVKVTQSSRYLVKRTGEKVFLECVQDMDHENMFWYRQDPGLGLRLIYFSYDVKMKEKGDIPEGYSVSREKKERFSLILESASTNQTSMYLCASSLRQGLRKLFFGSGTQLSVL.

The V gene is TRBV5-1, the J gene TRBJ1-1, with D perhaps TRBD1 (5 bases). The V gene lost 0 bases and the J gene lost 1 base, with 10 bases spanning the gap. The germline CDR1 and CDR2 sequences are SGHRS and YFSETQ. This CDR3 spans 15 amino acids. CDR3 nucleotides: TGCGCCAGCAGCTTGGATGGACATTCGAACACTGAAGCTTTCTTT. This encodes CASSLDGHSNTEAFF.

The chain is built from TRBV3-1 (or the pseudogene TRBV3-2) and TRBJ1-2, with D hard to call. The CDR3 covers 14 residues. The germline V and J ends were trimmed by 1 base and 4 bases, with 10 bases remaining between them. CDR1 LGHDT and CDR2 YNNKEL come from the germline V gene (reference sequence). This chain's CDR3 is CASSQVQASYGYTF. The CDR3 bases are TGTGCCAGCAGCCAAGTGCAGGCCTCCTATGGCTACACCTTC.

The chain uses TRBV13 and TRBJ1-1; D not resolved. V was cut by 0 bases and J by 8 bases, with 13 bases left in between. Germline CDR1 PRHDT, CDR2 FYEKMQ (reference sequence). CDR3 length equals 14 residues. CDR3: CASSLGPPLMEAFF. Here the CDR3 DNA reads TGTGCCAGCAGCTTAGGGCCACCCCTAATGGAAGCTTTCTTT.

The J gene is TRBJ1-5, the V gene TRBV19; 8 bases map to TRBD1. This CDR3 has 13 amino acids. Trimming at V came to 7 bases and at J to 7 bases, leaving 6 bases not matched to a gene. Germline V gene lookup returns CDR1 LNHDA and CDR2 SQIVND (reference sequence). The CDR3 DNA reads TGTGCCAGTAATCAGGGGGCTTGGCAGCCCCAGCATTTT. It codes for CASNQGAWQPQHF.

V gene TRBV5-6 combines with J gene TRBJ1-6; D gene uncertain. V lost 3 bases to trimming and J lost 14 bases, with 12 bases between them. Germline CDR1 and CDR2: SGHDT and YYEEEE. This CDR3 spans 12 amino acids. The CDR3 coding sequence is TGTGCCAGCAGCTCGGGGTCGACCACCCTCCACTTT. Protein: CASSSGSTTLHF.